The 22 T cell receptor beta chains presented below share a single source sample, sequenced in a study of OX40 agonist ivuxolimab in advanced cancers. TCRdb's table, derived via immunoSEQ multiplex PCR, lists solely in-frame clones and lacks some. The table has some 97,000 clones, 75% to 90% seen once; the top ten hold around 0.16%. Sequenced here: CD4+ or CD8+ T cells sorted from blood, sampled in a trial of the OX40 agonist ivuxolimab. The origin of the receptors is an adult with an advanced solid tumor such as melanoma, head and neck, liver or kidney cancer.

This clone has only one observation. The chain joins TRBV6-6 to TRBJ2-6; possibly TRBD1 for D (6 bases). The germline gives CDR1 MNHNY, CDR2 SVGAGI (reference sequence). The CDR3 runs to 16 residues. Deletions cut 4 bases from V and 0 bases from J, with 10 bases between. The CDR3 coding sequence is TGTGCCAGCAGTTCTTCACAGGGCTCTGGGGCCAACGTCCTGACTTTC. Its translation: CASSSSQGSGANVLTF.

The sample holds a few counts of this clone. V usage is TRBV30 and J usage is TRBJ1-1; TRBD1 might be the D (5 bases). The germline V gene encodes CDR1 GTSNPN and CDR2 SVGIG (reference sequence). Trimming left V 0 bases short and J 9 bases short, with 17 bases between. This CDR3 region has 14 residues. The CDR3 sequence: CAWSVVGALPKAFF. CDR3 nucleotides: TGTGCCTGGAGTGTAGTCGGGGCACTCCCCAAAGCTTTCTTT.

The chain uses TRBV5-8 and TRBJ2-2; D unresolved. The germline gives CDR1 SGHTS, CDR2 YDEGEE. The CDR3 is 14 residues long. The V and J ends lost 2 bases and 6 bases respectively, with 11 bases between them. In DNA form, the CDR3 reads TGTGCCAGCAGCTTTCTGGTCGGTGCCGGGGAGCTGTTTTTT. It codes for CASSFLVGAGELFF.

Comment on this clone: The junction departs from the called germline gene at one end, perhaps through a read error. V is TRBV28 and J is TRBJ1-2; 9 nucleotides align to TRBD1. CDR1 and CDR2 (germline): MDHEN, SYDVKM. This CDR3 spans 14 amino acids. The CDR3 region is CASNLQGAAYGYTF. The CDR3 DNA sequence: TGTGCCAGCAATTTACAGGGGGCAGCCTATGGCTACACCTTC.

The rearrangement links TRBV7-7 to TRBJ2-5, with a possible D match to TRBD1 (6 bases). CDR3 length: 14 amino acids. The ends were cut back, 3 bases at V and 1 base at J, with 9 bases in the middle. Germline values: CDR1 SSHAT, CDR2 FNYEAQ (reference sequence). CDR3: CASSFGGTQETQYF. DNA for the CDR3: TGTGCCAGCAGCTTTGGGGGCACCCAAGAGACCCAGTACTTC.

The chain joins TRBV4-2 to TRBJ2-7; D may be TRBD1 (6 bases). Trimming left V 2 bases short and J 2 bases short, with 10 bases between. The CDR3 spans 14 residues. Germline V lookup: CDR1 LGHNA, CDR2 YNFKEQ. For the CDR3, the DNA is TGTGCCAGCAGCCAATCGACAGGAACCTACGAGCAGTACTTC. Encoded protein: CASSQSTGTYEQYF.

This chain uses TRBV30 with TRBJ1-3; unclear D gene. CDR1 is GTSNPN, CDR2 SVGIG, per germline (reference sequence). The V gene lost 4 bases and the J gene lost 0 bases, with 4 bases spanning the gap. CDR3 size: 12 residues. For the CDR3, the DNA is TGTGCCTGGATTCCCTCTGGAAACACCATATATTTT. Amino acid sequence: CAWIPSGNTIYF.

This chain uses TRBV11-2 with TRBJ2-1; 7 nucleotides agree with TRBD2. The CDR3 sequence is 11 residues long. With 6 bases clipped from V and 12 bases from J, the junction kept 5 bases outside the gene matches. Per germline, CDR1 SGHAT and CDR2 FQNNGV. The CDR3 is CASRGGRMQFF. The CDR3 coding sequence is TGTGCCAGCAGGGGGGGGAGGATGCAGTTCTTC.

This rearrangement joins TRBV9 to TRBJ1-1, with 7 bases identical to TRBD1. CDR1 is SGDLS and CDR2 is YYNGEE in the germline V gene. The junction had 7 bases not matched to a gene; V was cut back by 6 bases and J by 5 bases. The CDR3 length is 13 residues. Here the CDR3 reads CASNPQGLTEAFF. The CDR3 DNA is TGTGCCAGCAACCCACAGGGGCTAACTGAAGCTTTCTTT. The entire variable domain, with the rest obtained from reference TRBV9 and TRBJ1-1, is as follows: DSGVTQTPKHLITATGQRVTLRCSPRSGDLSVYWYQQSLDQGLQFLIQYYNGEERAKGNILERFSAQQFPDLHSELNLSSLELGDSALYFCASNPQGLTEAFFGQGTRLTVV.

V usage is TRBV5-1 and J usage is TRBJ2-2; 9 bases agree with TRBD2. This CDR3 is built from 15 residues. With V trimmed by 4 bases and J by 4 bases, 5 bases remained unmatched. Germline V CDR1 and CDR2: SGHRS, YFSETQ. The CDR3 nucleotides read TGCGCCAGCAGCGTCCTAGCGGGACGCACCGGGGAGCTGTTTTTT. Protein product: CASSVLAGRTGELFF.

This chain uses TRBV19 with TRBJ1-2; no reliable D call. Germline V gene sequence: CDR1 LNHDA, CDR2 SQIVND (reference sequence). Trimming took 2 bases from V and 7 from J, leaving 14 bases between them. This CDR3 contains 14 residues. CDR3 sequence (DNA): TGTGCCAGTAGTATAAAGGTGACGCAACGTGGCTACACCTTC. Its translation is CASSIKVTQRGYTF.

The chain uses TRBV5-1 and TRBJ2-7; D remains unclear. The germline V gene has CDR1 SGHRS and CDR2 YFSETQ. The V gene lost 0 bases and the J gene lost 0 bases, with 10 bases spanning the gap. The CDR3 has 15 amino acids. The CDR3 sequence: CASSLGWPNSYEQYF. The CDR3 DNA sequence: TGCGCCAGCAGCTTGGGTTGGCCAAACTCCTACGAGCAGTACTTC.

In this sample, this clone turned up once. This sequence joins TRBV5-1 and TRBJ2-2; possibly TRBD1 for D (6 bases). Trimming removed 7 bases from V and 1 base from J, with 17 bases in between. There are 16 residues in the CDR3. The germline gives CDR1 SGHRS, CDR2 YFSETQ. CDR3 residues: CASHSSGHKNTGELFF. The CDR3, as DNA: TGCGCCAGCCACTCTTCGGGACACAAGAACACCGGGGAGCTGTTTTTT.

The chain links TRBV21-1 to TRBJ1-5. TRBV21-1 is recorded as a pseudogene. This CDR3 contains 14 residues. The CDR3 DNA sequence: TGTGCCAGCAGAAGACGGACCCAGGTCCAGCCCCAGCATTTT. It specifies CASRRRTQVQPQHF.

This chain joins TRBV27 and TRBJ1-3; 7 bases agree with TRBD1. This CDR3 has 17 residues. The trim removed 5 bases at V and 0 bases at J, leaving 10 bases unmatched. In germline, CDR1 is MNHEY, CDR2 SMNVEV (reference sequence). The CDR3 is CASSPGQATRSGNTIYF. The CDR3 DNA reads TGTGCCAGCAGTCCCGGACAGGCAACCCGCTCTGGAAACACCATATATTTT.

V is TRBV21-1 and J is TRBJ2-3; TRBD2, the D gene given by the table, was not confirmed from the DNA. TRBV21-1 is a pseudogene. This CDR3 is 16 amino acids long. The DNA of the CDR3 is TGTGCCAGCAGCTCGGGGGGCGTGAAACCCACAGATACGCAGTATTTT. It encodes CASSSGGVKPTDTQYF.

J is TRBJ1-5 and V is TRBV4-1; possibly TRBD1 for D (5 bases). V lost 0 bases, J lost 6 bases, and 12 bases lay in between. This CDR3 spans 15 amino acids. Per germline, CDR1 MGHRA and CDR2 YSYEKL. The CDR3 DNA follows: TGCGCCAGCAGCCAAGAGGCAGGGCGGGCTCAGCCCCAGCATTTT. The encoded protein is CASSQEAGRAQPQHF.

This clone has a handful of counts. The chain couples TRBV5-1 to TRBJ1-1, with D maybe TRBD1 (6 bases). The CDR3 extends over 12 amino acids. Deletions cut 4 bases from V and 7 bases from J, with 11 bases between. CDR1 is SGHRS and CDR2 is YFSETQ in the germline V gene. The CDR3 protein is CASSKGQFEAFF. DNA for the CDR3: TGCGCCAGCAGCAAGGGACAATTTGAAGCTTTCTTT.

This clone was detected only once. The J gene is TRBJ2-7, the V gene TRBV28, with D tentatively TRBD1 (5 bases). The CDR3 is made up of 14 amino acids. CDR1 and CDR2 (germline): MDHEN, SYDVKM. V lost 8 bases and J 4 bases, leaving 18 bases between the germline ends. CDR3 region: CASGDSFYPYEQYF. In DNA form, the CDR3 reads TGTGCCAGCGGCGACAGTTTTTATCCTTACGAGCAGTACTTC.

This chain joins TRBV19 and TRBJ2-7, with TRBD1 matching over 10 bases. The CDR3 contains 14 residues. With V trimmed by 5 bases and J by 4 bases, 5 bases remained unmatched. The germline gives CDR1 LNHDA, CDR2 SQIVND (reference sequence). CDR3 nucleotide sequence: TGTGCCAGTAGTGCCGGGACAGGGGTTTACGAGCAGTACTTC. It specifies CASSAGTGVYEQYF.

The chain employs TRBV15 and TRBJ2-3, with a weak D call TRBD2 (6 bases). The germline V and J ends were trimmed by 0 bases and 0 bases, with 10 bases remaining between them. CDR1 and CDR2 (germline): LNHNV, YYDKDF (reference sequence). The CDR3 is 16 residues long. CDR3 residues: CATSREEGWSTDTQYF. The CDR3 nucleotides are TGTGCCACCAGCAGAGAGGAGGGTTGGAGCACAGATACGCAGTATTTT.

The sample holds one count of this clone. The chain has TRBV7-3 and TRBJ2-3, with TRBD1 identical over 10 bases. Germline CDR1 and CDR2: SGHTA and FQGTGA. The J segment lost 6 bases and the V segment lost 2 bases, leaving 5 bases of the junction unmatched. The CDR3 has 15 residues. The CDR3 spells CASSLEGQGLDTQYF. The CDR3 coding sequence is TGTGCCAGCAGCTTAGAGGGACAGGGGTTGGATACGCAGTATTTT.